One sample yielded the 10 T cell receptor beta chains listed below, sequenced in a study of molecular identifiers for immune sequencing clone quantification. TCRdb re-called the PCR reads through MiXCR, storing one row per CDR3 protein. This table has about 100,000 distinct CDR3 sequences, 36% appearing once. The source material was naive CD8+ T cells from blood, with Jurkat cell RNA spiked in. Regarding subset: FACS-sorted CD8+CD4-CCR7+CD45RA+ naive T cells. These receptors were taken from a human donor in good health. Some libraries in this study had Jurkat cell RNA spiked in.

The chain recombines TRBV24-1 with TRBJ2-2, with 7 bases matching TRBD1. The ends lost 12 bases at V and 4 bases at J; junction bases unmatched: 13. The CDR3 loop spans 15 amino acids. CDR1 is KGHDR and CDR2 is SFDVKD in the germline V gene. The CDR3 nucleotides read TGTGCCTCCTCGAAGACCCGGGACAGCACCGGGGAGCTGTTTTTT. Its protein is CASSKTRDSTGELFF.

As concerns this clonotype: This could be a read error, since a much larger clone is one nucleotide away. V and J are TRBV7-6 and TRBJ2-6; D could derive from TRBD1 or TRBD2 (5 bases each). With 4 bases removed from V and 0 bases from J, the gap between germline ends came to 16 bases. This CDR3 comprises 18 residues. Germline loops: CDR1 SGHVS, CDR2 FNYEAQ. CDR3 sequence (DNA): TGTGCCAGCAGCTGGGACGGGGCCCTCTACTCTGGGGCCAACGTCCTGACTTTC. Its protein product is CASSWDGALYSGANVLTF.

V usage is TRBV19 and J usage is TRBJ2-1; a weak D match, TRBD2 (5 bases). Deletions cut 3 bases from V and 2 bases from J, with 11 bases between. This CDR3 region has 15 residues. Germline V gene lookup returns CDR1 LNHDA and CDR2 SQIVND (reference sequence). The CDR3 spells CASSIRGSTYNEQFF. In DNA, the CDR3 is TGTGCCAGTAGTATCCGGGGAAGCACCTACAATGAGCAGTTCTTC.

This clonotype was detected once. Without the conserved terminal phenylalanine or tryptophan, this CDR3 likely stems from a read error. V is TRBV12-3 or TRBV12-4 and J is TRBJ2-5; D tentatively reads TRBD1 or TRBD2 (5 bases each). This CDR3 comprises 12 residues. The ends were cut back, 7 bases at V and 3 bases at J, with 9 bases in the middle. This chain's CDR3 is CASMGEKETQYY. CDR3 bases: TGTGCCAGCATGGGGGAAAAAGAGACCCAGTACTAC.

Of note for this clonotype: Just one base apart from a much larger clone, this may be a read error. The gene calls are TRBV20-1 and TRBJ2-2, with a possible D match to TRBD1 (5 bases). The germline gives CDR1 DFQATT, CDR2 SNEGSKA (reference sequence). The CDR3 consists of 12 residues. CDR3 loop: CSVRQHTGELFF. In DNA form, the CDR3 reads TGCAGTGTTAGACAGCACACCGGGGAGCTGTTTTTT.

This clonotype was counted many times. The rearrangement joins TRBV28 to TRBJ1-1; 7 nucleotides line up with TRBD1. The CDR3 is 14 amino acids. V shed 6 bases, J shed 1 base, and the junction held 5 bases outside the gene matches. Germline CDR1 is MDHEN and CDR2 is SYDVKM. The CDR3 nucleotides are TGTGCCAGCAGATGGACAGGATCGAACACTGAAGCTTTCTTT. Translated, it gives CASRWTGSNTEAFF.

This chain connects TRBV12-3 or TRBV12-4 to TRBJ2-6; D is perhaps TRBD2 (6 bases). Trimming left V 3 bases short and J 2 bases short, with 23 bases between. CDR3 size: 20 residues. The CDR3 bases are TGTGCCAGCAGTTTTGCCCCGGTCACGGGAGAGCGGGCTGGGGCCAACGTCCTGACTTTC. Its translation is CASSFAPVTGERAGANVLTF.

This clonotype was counted ten times or more. The chain employs TRBV12-3 or TRBV12-4 and TRBJ2-6; D call uncertain. Trimming removed 6 bases from V and 0 bases from J, with 6 bases in between. This CDR3 contains 14 residues. CDR3 in DNA: TGTGCCAGCAGATGGGACTCTGGGGCCAACGTCCTGACTTTC. It yields the protein CASRWDSGANVLTF.

The chain has TRBV9 and TRBJ2-1; 11 nucleotides agree with TRBD2. The V gene end was trimmed by 3 bases and the J gene end by 4 bases; junction bases not matched to a gene: 6. This CDR3 is built from 16 residues. Germline values: CDR1 SGDLS, CDR2 YYNGEE. In DNA form, the CDR3 reads TGTGCCAGCAGCGGATCCGGGACTAGCGGTTACAATGAGCAGTTCTTC. Its protein product is CASSGSGTSGYNEQFF.

This clonotype has ten or more counts. The rearrangement uses TRBV4-2 and TRBJ2-7; D not resolved. Germline CDR1 is LGHNA and CDR2 is YNFKEQ. Trimming pared 0 bases from V and 3 bases from J, leaving 12 bases between. The CDR3 length is 15 residues. CDR3 DNA: TGTGCCAGCAGCCAAGATCACCCAGGCCACTACGAGCAGTACTTC. It encodes CASSQDHPGHYEQYF.